The 2 T cell receptor beta chains below all came from one sample that was sequenced in a study of low-dose radiotherapy and immunotherapy resistance in tumors. First-strand cDNA used TRAV- and TRBV-specific primers, covering alpha and beta chains. Amplification of TCRs used a constant-region primer and V-primer adapter for about 19 PCR cycles. MiXCR, run by TCRdb on the reads, gives a single entry per CDR3 protein. The table lists roughly 13,000 distinct CDR3 sequences, roughly 60% of them singletons. These receptors all stem from a human donor with advanced metastatic prostate, ovarian, gallbladder or colorectal cancer (not recorded which). This table probably holds off-target reads from a library built for another chain.

CDR3 DNA sequence: TGCAGTGCTAGAGCAGGGGAACATAATTCACCCCTCCACTTT. Translating it yields CSARAGEHNSPLHF. V gene TRBV20-1 combines with J gene TRBJ1-6, with D possibly TRBD1 on 6 matching bases. This CDR3 comprises 14 residues. Per the germline V gene, CDR1 is DFQATT and CDR2 is SNEGSKA (reference sequence). V lost 1 base, J lost 5 bases, and 9 bases lay in between.

The rearrangement joins TRBV20-1 to TRBJ2-5, with D unclear. The CDR3 contains 11 residues. Looked up from germline, CDR1 is DFQATT and CDR2 is SNEGSKA (reference sequence). Trimming removed 3 bases at V and 3 bases at J, with 5 bases between. The CDR3 DNA follows: TGCAGTGCTAGGAGGAAAGAGACCCAGTACTTC. This sequence encodes CSARRKETQYF.